The T cell receptor (beta chain) described here comes from a study of OX40 agonist ivuxolimab in advanced cancers. Study-wide background: Partial responses occurred in three patients (one hepatocellular carcinoma, two cutaneous melanoma).

Trimming at V came to 4 bases and at J to 6 bases, leaving 11 bases not matched to a gene. The CDR3 loop spans 16 amino acids. CDR1 is LNHDA and CDR2 is SQIVND in the germline V gene (reference sequence). Data came from immunoSEQ multiplex PCR; TCRdb stores just in-frame clones and leaves some out. This sample has 40,000 to 45,000 clones, with around 90% found just once. The sample holds one count of this clone. This sequence joins TRBV19 and TRBJ2-7; TRBD1 matches 11 bases. The sample consisted of CD4+ or CD8+ T cells sorted from blood, taken in a trial of the OX40 agonist ivuxolimab. This receptor was obtained from an adult with an advanced solid tumor such as melanoma, head and neck, liver or kidney cancer. CDR3 in DNA: TGTGCCAGTAGTACACACCGCCCCGGGACAGGGGGCGAGCAGTACTTC. The encoded protein is CASSTHRPGTGGEQYF.